The source of this TCR beta chain is a study of T cell responses to AZD1222 COVID-19 vaccine. Looking at the study overall: Researchers grouped second doses given at about 4 or about 12 weeks into one pool. Study conclusions and caveats: When two AZD1222 doses had been given, Spike-specific TCR breadth and depth rose.

The CDR3 spans 15 residues. The V gene end was trimmed by 5 bases and the J gene end by 8 bases; junction bases not matched to a gene: 9. Germline V gives CDR1 SGHAT, CDR2 FQNNGV. Regarding this clone: Its antigen is as yet unknown.

TCRdb keeps only in-frame clones here, not all; method: immunoSEQ multiplex PCR. The sample has about 150,000 clones; 90% are singletons. This receptor was obtained from an adult in good health. The chain has TRBV11-2 and TRBJ2-1, with TRBD1 identical over 10 bases. Sequencing was performed on peripheral blood, taken on day 0 of AZD1222 vaccination. The CDR3 bases are TGTGCCAGCAGCCTCCCGGGACAGGGGATCGATGAGCAGTTCTTC. Protein product: CASSLPGQGIDEQFF.